This T cell receptor beta chain was recovered during a study of shared clonotypes between healthy human individuals. Study information: Donors had three CD4 naive, three CD4 memory, two CD8 naive and one CD8 memory plate apiece.

V shed 10 bases and J shed 2 bases, with 9 bases lying between them. The CDR3 runs to 13 residues. Looked up from germline, CDR1 is SGHTA and CDR2 is FQGTGA. Each sorted subset replicate got 200 ng genomic DNA, roughly 30,000 genomes. Profiled with immunoSEQ multiplex PCR; TCRdb holds only in-frame clones, not every one. This repertoire shows over a million clones, 70% to 80% found once; its top ten account for over 1.3%. This clone was counted a single time. The clonotype was recovered from a man younger than 35 in good health. The sequencing input was memory CD4+ T cells sorted from blood. The subset is: CD45RA-negative fraction. The rearrangement uses TRBV7-3 and TRBJ2-6; D remains ambiguous. The CDR3 nucleotides read TGTGCCACCGGGCGACCTGGGGCCAACGTCCTGACTTTC. This sequence encodes CATGRPGANVLTF. The variable domain in full, with the rest retrieved from reference TRBV7-3 and TRBJ2-6, is GAGVSQTPSNKVTEKGKYVELRCDPISGHTALYWYRQSLGQGPEFLIYFQGTGAADDSGLPNDRFFAVRPEGSVSTLKIQRTERGDSAVYLCATGRPGANVLTFGAGSRLTVL.